Listed here are 30 T cell receptor beta chains from one sample, sequenced in a study of PD-1 blockade in classical Hodgkin lymphoma. Sequenced by immunoSEQ multiplex PCR; TCRdb stores in-frame clones only, minus some. The table records approximately 17,000 clones, about four fifths of them present only once. Each patient experienced a relapse that followed autologous stem cell transplantation, and brentuximab vedotin exposure varied. Sequences were derived from peripheral blood mononuclear cells (PBMCs), sampled before the second cycle of nivolumab. The receptors originated from a human donor with classical Hodgkin lymphoma.

This chain connects TRBV4-1 to TRBJ1-4; possible D gene TRBD1, 5 bases. Per germline, CDR1 MGHRA and CDR2 YSYEKL. Trimming removed 6 bases at V and 3 bases at J, with 14 bases between. This CDR3 region has 15 residues. This CDR3 reads CASRQVGRSNEKLFF. CDR3 DNA sequence: TGCGCCAGCAGACAGGTCGGCAGATCTAATGAAAAACTGTTTTTT.

The genes are TRBV5-1 and TRBJ2-5; tentatively, D is TRBD1 (6 bases). The V end lost 4 bases, the J end lost 0 bases, and 13 bases lay between the germline ends. The CDR3 has 15 residues. Looked up from germline, CDR1 is SGHRS and CDR2 is YFSETQ. The CDR3 nucleotides read TGCGCCAGCAGCACCCCACAGGGATACCAAGAGACCCAGTACTTC. This translates into CASSTPQGYQETQYF. Complete variable domain (other parts from reference TRBV5-1 and TRBJ2-5): KAGVTQTPRYLIKTRGQQVTLSCSPISGHRSVSWYQQTPGQGLQFLFEYFSETQRNKGNFPGRFSGRQFSNSRSEMNVSTLELGDSALYLCASSTPQGYQETQYFGPGTRLLVL.

In regard to this clone: This same CDR3 is encoded by further DNA sequences in the sample. The chain links TRBV6-6 to TRBJ1-5, with 8 nucleotides matching TRBD1. Germline V gives CDR1 MNHNY, CDR2 SVGAGI (reference sequence). V shed 5 bases, J shed 2 bases, and the junction held 2 bases outside the gene matches. CDR3 size: 14 residues. This CDR3 is CASSPTGGNQPQHF. CDR3 coding DNA: TGTGCCAGCAGTCCGACAGGGGGCAATCAGCCCCAGCATTTT.

As DNA, the CDR3 is TGTGCCAGCAGCTTGGGGGCGGAAGGCTATTGGCTTGGGCAGTTCTTC. Its protein is CASSLGAEGYWLGQFF. This sequence joins TRBV5-6 and TRBJ2-1; D is unresolved. Germline V gives CDR1 SGHDT, CDR2 YYEEEE. This CDR3 has 16 residues. The V end was cut by 0 bases, the J end by 12 bases, with 22 bases between.

The chain joins TRBV28 to TRBJ2-2, with 14 positions matching TRBD2. The CDR3 sequence is 18 residues long. Trimming removed 5 bases from V and 1 base from J; junction bases left unmatched: 6. Germline-derived CDR1 and CDR2 are MDHEN and SYDVKM. The CDR3 region has the DNA TGTGCCAGCAGTGGGACTAGCGGGGGCCTTCAGAACACCGGGGAGCTGTTTTTT. This translates into CASSGTSGGLQNTGELFF.

This chain joins TRBV7-8 and TRBJ2-3; no firm D call. Trimming cost V 5 bases and J 5 bases, with 5 bases left between them. The CDR3 is made up of 11 amino acids. CDR1 is SGHVS and CDR2 is FQNEAQ in the germline V gene. CDR3 sequence (DNA): TGTGCCAGCAGCGGGCGAGATACGCAGTATTTT. Translation: CASSGRDTQYF.

V is TRBV19 and J is TRBJ2-5; 8 bases fit TRBD1. Trimming took 5 bases from V and 4 from J; bases not matched to a gene: 9. CDR1 and CDR2 from the germline V gene are LNHDA and SQIVND (reference sequence). The length of the CDR3 is 15 residues. The CDR3 coding sequence is TGTGCCAGTAGTCCGGACAGGGCGAGCGGAGAGACCCAGTACTTC. It codes for CASSPDRASGETQYF.

The chain carries TRBV7-2 and TRBJ2-7; a weak D match, TRBD2 (7 bases). This CDR3 has 13 residues. Trimming left V 6 bases short and J 4 bases short, with 13 bases between. Germline V gene data show CDR1 as SGHTA and CDR2 as FQGNSA. CDR3 sequence: CASSRAGAYEQYF. CDR3 coding DNA: TGTGCCAGCAGTCGCGCGGGGGCGTACGAGCAGTACTTC.

This sequence joins TRBV18 and TRBJ1-1, with D possibly matching TRBD1 (5 bases). CDR1 is KGHSH and CDR2 is LQKENI in the germline V gene. V was clipped by 0 bases and J by 6 bases, with 8 bases between them. This CDR3 has 13 amino acids. CDR3 sequence reads: CASSPPTAAEAFF. As DNA, the CDR3 is TGTGCCAGCTCACCACCGACAGCTGCTGAAGCTTTCTTT.

CDR3 residues: CASSPGQANTEAFF. CDR3 DNA: TGTGCCAGTAGCCCGGGACAGGCGAACACTGAAGCTTTCTTT. The genes are TRBV19 and TRBJ1-1; 8 bases agree with TRBD1. Germline V gene lookup returns CDR1 LNHDA and CDR2 SQIVND (reference sequence). V was clipped by 6 bases and J by 1 base; unmatched bases: 4. This CDR3 is 14 amino acids long.

The chain recombines TRBV19 with TRBJ2-3; 12 bases map to TRBD2. Germline CDR1 and CDR2: LNHDA and SQIVND (reference sequence). V was pared by 6 bases and J by 5 bases, with 18 bases of the junction left unmatched. The CDR3 covers 19 residues. The CDR3 DNA reads as TGTGCCAGTAGCGGATCTTCCGCGGCTAGCGGGGGGGCCAGAGATACGCAGTATTTT. As protein: CASSGSSAASGGARDTQYF.

V gene TRBV18 combines with J gene TRBJ2-3; D not certain. Deletions cut 6 bases from V and 5 bases from J, with 6 bases between. The CDR3 is 11 amino acids. The germline V gene has CDR1 KGHSH and CDR2 LQKENI. This chain's CDR3 is CASSQEDTQYF. The CDR3 coding sequence is TGTGCCAGCTCCCAAGAAGATACGCAGTATTTT.

The genes are TRBV2 and TRBJ1-3; 7 bases map to TRBD1. With V trimmed by 4 bases and J by 0 bases, 9 bases remained unmatched. CDR3 length equals 17 residues. Germline V CDR1 and CDR2: SNHLY, FYNNEI. Here the CDR3 DNA reads TGTGCCAGCAGTGCGTTCGGACAGGCGCTCTCTGGAAACACCATATATTTT. Protein sequence: CASSAFGQALSGNTIYF.

The V and J genes are TRBV2 and TRBJ1-6; the D is unclear. V lost 8 bases, J lost 13 bases, and 15 bases lay in between. Germline values: CDR1 SNHLY, CDR2 FYNNEI. The CDR3 length is 12 residues. The CDR3 loop reads CASRPGPGPLHF. CDR3 sequence (DNA): TGTGCCAGCCGTCCAGGCCCGGGGCCCCTCCACTTT.

The chain recombines TRBV30 with TRBJ2-3; a weak D match, TRBD2 (6 bases). Between the trimmed V and J ends, which lost 1 base and 1 base, there was a span of 18 bases. Germline CDR1 is GTSNPN and CDR2 is SVGIG (reference sequence). CDR3 length: 17 residues. The CDR3: CAWSATWISGRTDTQYF. The CDR3 DNA follows: TGTGCCTGGAGTGCCACCTGGATTAGCGGCCGCACAGATACGCAGTATTTT.

Only one count was recorded for this clone. V and J are TRBV11-2 and TRBJ1-5; D might be TRBD1 (6 bases). The CDR3 extends over 13 amino acids. The V end was cut by 5 bases, the J end by 12 bases, with 17 bases between. Germline CDR1 and CDR2: SGHAT and FQNNGV. As DNA, the CDR3 is TGTGCCAGCAGCGCACAGGGTCGTCTAGGCCAGCATTTT. Translating gives CASSAQGRLGQHF.

V and J are TRBV4-3 and TRBJ1-5; D unresolved. V gave up 4 bases and J gave up 3 bases, with 13 bases separating them. The germline CDR1 and CDR2 sequences are LGHNA and YSLEER. The CDR3 extends over 15 amino acids. CDR3 in amino acids: CASSLREQINQPQHF. In DNA, the CDR3 is TGCGCCAGCAGCCTGCGGGAACAGATCAATCAGCCCCAGCATTTT.

This chain joins TRBV5-1 and TRBJ1-4; D not certain. The CDR3 runs 14 residues. Trimming took off 3 bases at V and 8 bases at J, with 14 bases between the two ends. Germline CDR1 reads SGHRS; CDR2 reads YFSETQ. CDR3 DNA: TGCGCCAGCAGCTGGACGGGAGGCGAAGAAAAACTGTTTTTT. Translation: CASSWTGGEEKLFF.

CDR3 nucleotide sequence: TGTGCCAGTAGTTTTGGGGGACGGCAGCCCCAGCATTTT. It is translated as CASSFGGRQPQHF. V gene TRBV19 combines with J gene TRBJ1-5; maybe TRBD1 (5 bases). V was shortened by 5 bases and J by 7 bases, with 12 bases between the two germline ends. CDR3 length equals 13 residues. CDR1 LNHDA and CDR2 SQIVND come from the germline V gene (reference sequence).

As DNA, the CDR3 is TGTGCCAGCAGCGTAGCCCCGACTAGTGGTAATGAGCAGTTCTTC. Amino acids: CASSVAPTSGNEQFF. V usage is TRBV9 and J usage is TRBJ2-1; tentative D call: TRBD2 (6 bases). CDR1 and CDR2 from the germline V gene are SGDLS and YYNGEE. The V and J ends lost 0 bases and 7 bases respectively, with 14 bases between them. The CDR3 consists of 15 residues. Filled out from reference TRBV9 and TRBJ2-1, the complete variable domain reads DSGVTQTPKHLITATGQRVTLRCSPRSGDLSVYWYQQSLDQGLQFLIQYYNGEERAKGNILERFSAQQFPDLHSELNLSSLELGDSALYFCASSVAPTSGNEQFFGPGTRLTVL.

The V gene is TRBV9, the J gene TRBJ1-2; 8 bases agree with TRBD1. The V gene end was trimmed by 0 bases and the J gene end by 4 bases; junction bases not matched to a gene: 11. Germline loops: CDR1 SGDLS, CDR2 YYNGEE. The CDR3 covers 17 residues. The CDR3: CASSVDPVDRDIYGYTF. CDR3 bases: TGTGCCAGCAGCGTAGATCCGGTGGACAGGGATATCTATGGCTACACCTTC.

The chain combines TRBV19 with TRBJ2-7; tentatively, D is TRBD2 (5 bases). Trimming left V 5 bases short and J 3 bases short, with 11 bases between. The CDR3 has 13 residues. CDR1 is LNHDA and CDR2 is SQIVND in the germline V gene (reference sequence). The CDR3, as DNA: TGTGCCAGTAGTTTAAGCCGGGGCTACGAGCAGTACTTC. It encodes CASSLSRGYEQYF.

The chain carries TRBV11-1 and TRBJ2-1, with D perhaps TRBD1 or TRBD2 (7 bases each). The CDR3 length is 13 residues. Germline CDR1 SGHAT, CDR2 FQDESV (reference sequence). V dropped 4 bases and J dropped 14 bases, with 18 bases sitting between them. CDR3 sequence (DNA): TGTGCCAGCAGCTCCGAGGGGGGGACAGCTAAGTTCTTC. It is translated as CASSSEGGTAKFF.

This clone is labeled medium-sized. This chain links TRBV15 with TRBJ1-2, with D hard to call. V shed 0 bases and J shed 4 bases, with 9 bases lying between them. Germline CDR1 reads LNHNV; CDR2 reads YYDKDF (reference sequence). This CDR3 contains 14 residues. The CDR3 DNA follows: TGTGCCACCAGCAGAGAGGCGGGGAGCTATGGCTACACCTTC. Translated: CATSREAGSYGYTF.

This chain joins TRBV29-1 and TRBJ2-5; D uncertain. Germline V gene sequence: CDR1 SQVTM, CDR2 ANQGSEA. This CDR3 spans 13 amino acids. V was pared by 5 bases and J by 1 base, with 11 bases between. CDR3 loop: CSVPSVLQETQYF. DNA of the CDR3: TGCAGCGTTCCCTCAGTACTCCAAGAGACCCAGTACTTC. Drawing the rest from reference TRBV29-1 and TRBJ2-5, the complete variable domain is SAVISQKPSRDICQRGTSLTIQCQVDSQVTMMFWYRQQPGQSLTLIATANQGSEATYESGFVIDKFPISRPNLTFSTLTVSNMSPEDSSIYLCSVPSVLQETQYFGPGTRLLVL.

This clone was picked up a small number of times. V gene TRBV7-3 combines with J gene TRBJ1-2; D is perhaps TRBD1 (5 bases). The germline V gene has CDR1 SGHTA and CDR2 FQGTGA. This CDR3 has 18 residues. Trimming stripped 2 bases from V and 4 bases from J, with 23 bases between. CDR3 coding DNA: TGTGCCAGCAGCTTATTGCCTAGGTGGTGGGGGGATTCCTATGGCTACACCTTC. Translating gives CASSLLPRWWGDSYGYTF.

V and J are TRBV6-5 and TRBJ2-3; D might be TRBD1 (6 bases). Germline CDR1 and CDR2: MNHEY and SVGAGI. The CDR3 runs 15 residues. Trimming took off 0 bases at V and 3 bases at J, with 10 bases between the two ends. In nucleotides, the CDR3 is TGTGCCAGCAGTTACTCGAACACAGGGACAGATACGCAGTATTTT. Amino acids: CASSYSNTGTDTQYF.

The chain uses TRBV4-1 and TRBJ1-2, with unresolved D. Germline V gives CDR1 MGHRA, CDR2 YSYEKL. This CDR3 has 17 residues. The V and J ends lost 1 base and 0 bases respectively, with 15 bases between them. The CDR3 loop is CASSQGRGGRSNYGYTF. CDR3 sequence (DNA): TGCGCCAGCAGCCAAGGACGGGGAGGGCGCTCTAACTATGGCTACACCTTC.

There are a few counts of this clone. This chain links TRBV7-8 with TRBJ1-2, with a weak D call TRBD1 (5 bases). This CDR3 region has 16 residues. The V gene's germline CDR1 is SGHVS and CDR2 FQNEAQ. The ends were cut back, 0 bases at V and 4 bases at J, with 15 bases in the middle. The CDR3: CASSLAISGTFYGYTF. The CDR3 bases are TGTGCCAGCAGCTTAGCGATAAGCGGGACTTTCTATGGCTACACCTTC.

The rearrangement joins TRBV21-1 to TRBJ2-1; the table's D call TRBD2 went unverified against the DNA. TRBV21-1 is recorded as a pseudogene. CDR3 length: 15 amino acids. DNA of the CDR3: TGTGCCAGCAGCAGGCGGGGGGGCACCTACAATGAGCAGTTCTTC. Protein sequence: CASSRRGGTYNEQFF.